This T cell receptor (beta chain) was retrieved from a study of patients and donors after allogeneic stem cell transplantation (TCRdb year 2020). Libraries were built with RT-PCR. Instrument on record: NextSeq 550. Starting from the raw public reads, TCRdb applied fastp trimming at Q25, assembled clones with MiXCR and retained in-frame beta chains. Entries that share a CDR3 protein sequence are merged under the most common genes and DNA. This sample gives about a million distinct CDR3 sequences in total; approximately 19% of them show up just once. Jointly, the top ten make up 5% to 6.5% of the sample. About this clonotype itself: The antigen this receptor binds is unknown. The record has no base qualities; no much larger clone is one base away.

The specimen sequenced was blood, either unsorted or a sorted T cell fraction (not recorded which). The receptor was derived from a human donor who was either an allogeneic HSCT recipient or a stem cell or donor lymphocyte infusion donor (not recorded which). It is not recorded whose cells these are; they may come from a transplant donor.

The sequenced DNA is TGTGCCAGCAGCCCAGCCCCTGAACTTGGACAGGGGGGTGACAATGAGCAGTTCTTC. Its coded protein is CASSPAPELGQGGDNEQFF. This sequence uses TRBV12-1 and TRBJ2-1; the D segment call TRBD1 is taken from the table without a DNA check. TRBV12-1 is listed as a pseudogene. The cysteine opens and the phenylalanine closes a CDR3 of 19 amino acids. Only the CDR3 region is kept as DNA, spanning 57 bases read in frame from base 1.